Presented here are 21 T cell receptor beta chains from one specimen sequenced in a study of regulatory T cells in long-lasting Graves disease. Assembly of TCR beta libraries relied on iRepertoire HTBI primers together with Arm-PCR of CDR3 regions. TCRdb re-called the multiplex PCR reads through MiXCR, storing one row per CDR3 protein. Of more than 400,000 distinct CDR3 sequences listed, 16% were seen once; the top ten hold 10% to 15%. Time point specified: newly diagnosed GD, antithyroid drugs for less than 3 months. PBMC-derived RNA was used for the TCR library. This sample also belongs to another study, concerning T cells in Graves' hyperthyroidism and ophthalmopathy.

The sequenced sample was peripheral blood mononuclear cells (PBMCs), obtained at new diagnosis, from a patient treated with antithyroid drugs. The receptors come from a man in his forties with Graves disease.

This clonotype appeared many times. The rearrangement joins TRBV5-1 to TRBJ1-5; D may be TRBD1 (5 bases). The V end lost 6 bases, the J end lost 11 bases, and 30 bases lay between the germline ends. Germline-derived CDR1 and CDR2 are SGHRS and YFSETQ. The CDR3 sequence is 17 residues long. The CDR3 sequence: CASTIFLVDKDPSSQHF. The DNA of the CDR3 is TGCGCCAGCACCATCTTCCTCGTGGACAAGGACCCTTCTTCCCAGCATTTT.

The chain couples TRBV14 to TRBJ1-2; no clear D. Germline V gene lookup returns CDR1 SGHDN and CDR2 FVKESK. This CDR3 spans 15 amino acids. The V and J ends lost 1 base and 8 bases respectively, with 17 bases between them. CDR3 DNA sequence: TGTGCCAGCAGCCAAGCCGTAGCCCCAGGAGACGGCTACACCTTC. This gives the protein CASSQAVAPGDGYTF.

The V call is TRBV29-1, the J call TRBJ1-1; perhaps TRBD1 as D (5 bases). Per the germline V gene, CDR1 is SQVTM and CDR2 is ANQGSEA. There are 15 residues in the CDR3. The V end was cut by 0 bases, the J end by 0 bases, with 11 bases between. CDR3 sequence reads: CSVEDRQPMNTEAFF. As DNA, the CDR3 is TGCAGCGTTGAAGATCGACAGCCCATGAACACTGAAGCTTTCTTT.

At least ten counts were recorded for this clonotype. The rearrangement links TRBV20-1 to TRBJ2-7; 10 nucleotides agree with TRBD2. The junction had 7 bases not matched to a gene; V was cut back by 5 bases and J by 0 bases. Germline CDR1 is DFQATT and CDR2 is SNEGSKA (reference sequence). This CDR3 has 15 residues. CDR3 in amino acids: CSAGRLAGSSYEQYF. CDR3 DNA: TGCAGTGCTGGCCGACTAGCGGGTTCCTCCTACGAGCAGTACTTC.

This clonotype was recorded many times. V is TRBV30 and J is TRBJ2-1; D not resolved. V was cut by 2 bases and J by 9 bases, with 11 bases left in between. CDR3 length equals 12 residues. The germline gives CDR1 GTSNPN, CDR2 SVGIG (reference sequence). CDR3 in amino acids: CAWSRAAFEQFF. The CDR3 DNA follows: TGTGCCTGGAGTAGAGCAGCCTTTGAGCAGTTCTTC. The variable domain in full, completed from reference TRBV30 and TRBJ2-1, reads SQTIHQWPATLVQPVGSPLSLECTVEGTSNPNLYWYRQAAGRGLQLLFYSVGIGQISSEVPQNLSASRPQDRQFILSSKKLLLSDSGFYLCAWSRAAFEQFFGPGTRLTVL.

At least ten counts were recorded for this clonotype. This CDR3 is CATSDPGTVTDEQYF. CDR3 nucleotide sequence: TGTGCCACCAGTGATCCTGGGACGGTAACGGACGAGCAGTACTTC. The chain joins TRBV24-1 to TRBJ2-7, with D perhaps assigned TRBD1 or TRBD2 (5 bases each). The CDR3 totals 15 residues. Germline lookup yields CDR1 KGHDR and CDR2 SFDVKD. Between the trimmed V and J ends, which lost 3 bases and 5 bases, there was a span of 16 bases.

This clonotype was found a few times. As DNA, the CDR3 is TGCGCCAGCAGCAGACCGGGGTGGTACGAGCAGTACTTC. Translating gives CASSRPGWYEQYF. The rearrangement uses TRBV5-1 and TRBJ2-7; weak D call: TRBD2 (5 bases). The CDR3 totals 13 residues. The V gene's germline CDR1 is SGHRS and CDR2 YFSETQ. Between the trimmed V and J ends, which lost 4 bases and 4 bases, there was a span of 12 bases.

This clonotype was observed at least ten times. This chain connects TRBV30 to TRBJ2-1; 7 bases agree with TRBD2. Germline loops: CDR1 GTSNPN, CDR2 SVGIG (reference sequence). V shed 5 bases and J 5 bases; nucleotides not matched to a gene: 6. The length of the CDR3 is 13 residues. Here the CDR3 reads CAWSREGNNEQFF. The CDR3 coding sequence is TGTGCCTGGTCCAGGGAGGGAAACAATGAGCAGTTCTTC.

This clonotype was seen many times. The genes are TRBV2 and TRBJ2-1; the match to TRBD2 covers 12 bases. Germline V gene data show CDR1 as SNHLY and CDR2 as FYNNEI. Losses at the gene ends were 3 bases for V and 0 bases for J; bases not matched to a gene: 0. The CDR3 sequence is 16 residues long. DNA for the CDR3: TGTGCCAGCAGTGAGACTAGCGGGAGCTCCTACAATGAGCAGTTCTTC. This gives the protein CASSETSGSSYNEQFF. Filled out from reference TRBV2 and TRBJ2-1, the complete variable domain reads EPEVTQTPSHQVTQMGQEVILRCVPISNHLYFYWYRQILGQKVEFLVSFYNNEISEKSEIFDDQFSVERPDGSNFTLKIRSTKLEDSAMYFCASSETSGSSYNEQFFGPGTRLTVL.

This clonotype was seen only a few times. This chain connects TRBV29-1 to TRBJ1-1; 10 bases line up with TRBD1. Germline loops: CDR1 SQVTM, CDR2 ANQGSEA. CDR3 size: 12 residues. The V segment lost 1 base and the J segment 11 bases; nucleotides outside the gene matches: 4. The CDR3 nucleotides read TGCAGCGTTGAAGGGACAGGGGGATCGGCTTTCTTT. It translates to CSVEGTGGSAFF.

This clonotype was counted once. This chain joins TRBV6-1 and TRBJ2-7, with 9 bases that match TRBD1. J gave up 5 bases and V 6 bases, and 11 bases lay outside the gene matches. The CDR3 has 15 amino acids. Germline-derived CDR1 and CDR2 are MNHNS and SASEGT. As DNA, the CDR3 is TGTGCCAGCAGCAATACGGGACAGGGAGTCCACGAGCAGTACTTC. Protein sequence: CASSNTGQGVHEQYF.

This chain joins TRBV15 and TRBJ1-5; possibly TRBD1 for D (6 bases). V lost 5 bases and J 7 bases, leaving 21 bases between the germline ends. Germline CDR1 is LNHNV and CDR2 is YYDKDF (reference sequence). The CDR3 extends over 16 amino acids. The CDR3 loop is CATSGYSPGGGQPQHF. In nucleotides, the CDR3 is TGTGCCACCAGCGGATATTCCCCCGGCGGGGGCCAGCCCCAGCATTTT.

This chain links TRBV5-1 with TRBJ1-1; 8 nucleotides agree with TRBD1. Trimming cost V 4 bases and J 4 bases; bases outside gene matches: 15. The CDR3 loop spans 17 amino acids. From germline, CDR1 is SGHRS and CDR2 YFSETQ. The DNA for the CDR3 is TGCGCCAGCAGCCCGGAAGTAAACGGACAGGGCGCCACTGAAGCTTTCTTT. As protein: CASSPEVNGQGATEAFF.

This clonotype appeared a few times. The chain combines TRBV19 with TRBJ2-1; D call uncertain. V was clipped by 5 bases and J by 9 bases, with 14 bases between them. Germline loops: CDR1 LNHDA, CDR2 SQIVND (reference sequence). The length of the CDR3 is 13 residues. The CDR3 DNA follows: TGTGCCAGTAGTGCTACGTGGGTTGCTGAGCAGTTCTTC. It specifies CASSATWVAEQFF.

The table lists this clonotype with many counts. The V gene is TRBV28, the J gene TRBJ2-7; perhaps TRBD1 as D (7 bases). Trimming left V 6 bases short and J 2 bases short, with 11 bases between. CDR1 and CDR2 (germline): MDHEN, SYDVKM. The CDR3 has 13 residues. CDR3 protein: CASRSGGTYEQYF. The CDR3 nucleotides are TGTGCCAGCAGATCAGGGGGGACCTACGAGCAGTACTTC.

In its sample, this clonotype was seen a few times. In DNA form, the CDR3 reads TGTGCCAGCAGTTACCTGGACAGGGTTGACGGGGAGCTGTTTTTT. Its translation is CASSYLDRVDGELFF. The chain recombines TRBV6-2 or TRBV6-3 with TRBJ2-2; 8 bases map to TRBD1. This CDR3 spans 15 amino acids. Germline trimming cut 2 bases from V and 7 bases from J; bases unmatched to any gene: 6. CDR1 is MNHEY and CDR2 is SVGEGT in the germline V gene.

At least ten counts were recorded for this clonotype. The chain employs TRBV6-2 or TRBV6-3 and TRBJ2-5, with D tentatively TRBD1 (6 bases). The CDR3 extends over 13 amino acids. Per the germline V gene, CDR1 is MNHEY and CDR2 is SVGEGT. Trimming left V 5 bases short and J 2 bases short, with 9 bases between. The DNA of the CDR3 is TGTGCCAGCAGTGAACAGGGACAAGAGACCCAGTACTTC. Translating gives CASSEQGQETQYF.

This clonotype was seen ten or more times. CDR3 residues: CASDTGGHGELFF. DNA for the CDR3: TGCGCCAGCGATACCGGGGGGCACGGGGAGCTGTTTTTT. The V gene is TRBV5-1, the J gene TRBJ2-2; D might be TRBD2 (7 bases). The CDR3 loop spans 13 amino acids. From germline, CDR1 is SGHRS and CDR2 YFSETQ. Trimming pared 7 bases from V and 7 bases from J, leaving 14 bases between.

The chain links TRBV6-1 to TRBJ1-5; 9 positions agree with TRBD1. The J segment lost 2 bases and the V segment lost 3 bases, leaving 2 bases of the junction unmatched. Germline assignment: CDR1 MNHNS and CDR2 SASEGT. There are 15 residues in the CDR3. DNA of the CDR3: TGTGCCAGCAGTGAGGGACAGGGACGCAATCAGCCCCAGCATTTT. The encoded protein is CASSEGQGRNQPQHF.

V gene TRBV10-1 combines with J gene TRBJ2-7; no clear D. V was pared by 8 bases and J by 12 bases, with 11 bases between. CDR3 size: 9 residues. Looked up from germline, CDR1 is WNHNN and CDR2 is SYGVQD (reference sequence). The CDR3 region has the DNA TGCGCCAGCCTAGTGGATGGGTACTTC. Amino acid sequence: CASLVDGYF.

There are many counts of this clonotype. The chain is built from TRBV7-2 and TRBJ2-3; D is possibly TRBD2 (5 bases). CDR1 SGHTA and CDR2 FQGNSA come from the germline V gene. This CDR3 is built from 14 residues. V lost 3 bases and J 4 bases, leaving 11 bases between the germline ends. The CDR3 reads CASSFRGPSDTQYF. CDR3 coding DNA: TGTGCCAGCAGCTTTCGAGGGCCGTCAGATACGCAGTATTTT.